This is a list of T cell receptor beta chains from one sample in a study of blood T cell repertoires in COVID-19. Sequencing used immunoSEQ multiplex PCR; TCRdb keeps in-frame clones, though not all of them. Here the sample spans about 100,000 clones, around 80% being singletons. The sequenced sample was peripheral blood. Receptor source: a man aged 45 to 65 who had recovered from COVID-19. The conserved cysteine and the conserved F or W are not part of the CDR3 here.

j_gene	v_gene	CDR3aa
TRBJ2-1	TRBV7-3	ASSLQAYNEQF
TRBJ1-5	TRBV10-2	ASSDPTNQPQH
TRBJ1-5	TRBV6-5	ASSRDRGQPQH
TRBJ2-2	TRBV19	AATGNVRSTGELF
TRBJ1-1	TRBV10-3	AISPGGGNTEAF
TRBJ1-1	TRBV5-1	ASSGRDRGTEAF
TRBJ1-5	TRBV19	ASSIRGGGNQPQH
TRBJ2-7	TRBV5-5	ASSSSSWDEQY
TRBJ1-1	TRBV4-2	ASSQTGGNTEAF
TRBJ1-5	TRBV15	ATSRAGSNQPQH
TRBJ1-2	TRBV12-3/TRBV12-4	ASSFAGTYGYT
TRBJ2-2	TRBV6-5	ASSYGSLANTGELF
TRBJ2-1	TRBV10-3	AISNKGGEGEQF
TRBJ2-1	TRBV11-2	ASSKTSGSIREQF
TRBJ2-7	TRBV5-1	ASSRGQGGPYEQY
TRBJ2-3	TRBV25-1	ASSASRTTDTQY
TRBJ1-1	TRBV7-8	ASSLAGSDREAF
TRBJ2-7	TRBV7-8	ASSPLGEQY
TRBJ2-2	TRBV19	ASLKTGRNTGELF
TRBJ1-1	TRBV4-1	ASSQDGRDTEAF
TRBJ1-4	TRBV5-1	ASSLDSLNEKLF
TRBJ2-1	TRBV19	ASSRQGRGNEQF
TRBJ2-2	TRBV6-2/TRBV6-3	ASSYGGAGELF
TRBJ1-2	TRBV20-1	SASEVVGYT